These T cell receptor beta chains were read from a single sample in a study of CXCR3-negative and CXCR3-positive naive CD8 T cells. TCRdb reanalyzed the 5' RACE reads, giving one entry per CDR3 protein sequence and no DNA. This repertoire includes 20,000 to 30,000 distinct CDR3 sequences. Material: naive CXCR3- CD8+ T cells from blood. The receptors were sampled from a human donor in good health. Some clones in this sample may be carry-over from other donors' samples. Each CDR3 is given with its conserved first and last residue. Some rows have no size entry. The others give once, few or many, or a class for an expanded clone.

j_gene | abundance | v_gene | len | CDR3aa
TRBJ1-5 | NA | TRBV10-2 | 16 | CASSEGSAGGYQPQHF
TRBJ2-7 | NA | TRBV20-1 | 13 | CSASHRSSYEQYF
TRBJ2-1 | NA | TRBV12-3/TRBV12-4 | 17 | CASNLLGAEGPYNEQFF
TRBJ1-5 | NA | TRBV7-3 | 14 | CASSLTGGNQPQHF
TRBJ1-2 | NA | TRBV9 | 16 | CASSVDPGLANYGYTF
TRBJ2-5 | NA | TRBV5-1 | 14 | CASSLSGGGETQYF
TRBJ2-2 | NA | TRBV4-3 | 18 | CASSQDGLAGGNAGELFF
TRBJ2-3 | NA | TRBV3-1 | 17 | CASSHDPEDRGADTQYF
TRBJ1-1 | NA | TRBV7-9 | 13 | CASSHRGRTEAFF
TRBJ1-1 | medium-sized | TRBV29-1 | 12 | CSVVQRVTEAFF
TRBJ2-5 | NA | TRBV11-2 | 14 | CASSPNRVQETQYF
TRBJ2-1 | NA | TRBV4-1 | 12 | CASSQDLYEQFF
TRBJ2-7 | NA | TRBV27 | 12 | CASSPNMYEQYF
TRBJ2-7 | NA | TRBV5-1 | 15 | CASSFKPDSPYEQYF
TRBJ2-1 | NA | TRBV9 | 14 | CASSVAGNYNEQFF
TRBJ1-2 | NA | TRBV28 | 14 | CASSPRTANYGYTF
TRBJ1-5 | NA | TRBV12-3/TRBV12-4 | 15 | CASSSPGVKGWTQHF
TRBJ2-7 | NA | TRBV9 | 15 | CASSPSPGLPYEQYF
TRBJ2-1 | NA | TRBV6-2/TRBV6-3 | 16 | CASSYPTGGAYNEQFF
TRBJ2-7 | NA | TRBV5-1 | 13 | CASKGTGVSEQYF
TRBJ2-5 | medium-sized | TRBV29-1 | 12 | CSVEANQETQYF
TRBJ1-1 | NA | TRBV4-3 | 18 | CASSQDYYLGGLGTEAFF
TRBJ2-2 | NA | TRBV7-8 | 11 | CASSLAGELFF
TRBJ2-5 | NA | TRBV5-5 | 15 | CASSLEGRASETQYF